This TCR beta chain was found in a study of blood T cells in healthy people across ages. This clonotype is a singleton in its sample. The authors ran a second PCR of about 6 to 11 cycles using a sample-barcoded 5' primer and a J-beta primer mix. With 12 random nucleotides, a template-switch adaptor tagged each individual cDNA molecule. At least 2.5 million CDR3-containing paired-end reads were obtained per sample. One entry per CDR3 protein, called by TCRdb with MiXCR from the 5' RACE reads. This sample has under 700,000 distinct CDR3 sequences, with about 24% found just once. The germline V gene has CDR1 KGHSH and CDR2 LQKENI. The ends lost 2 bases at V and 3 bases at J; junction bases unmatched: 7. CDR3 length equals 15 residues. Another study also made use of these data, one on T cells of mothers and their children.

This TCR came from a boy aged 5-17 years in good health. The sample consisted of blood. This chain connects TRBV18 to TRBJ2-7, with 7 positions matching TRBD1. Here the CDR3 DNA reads TGTGCCAGCTCACCAACCCGGGACAGAGACTACGAGCAGTACTTC. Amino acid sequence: CASSPTRDRDYEQYF.